This T cell receptor beta chain was documented in a study of blood T cells in healthy people across ages. The germline CDR1 and CDR2 sequences are SGHDT and YYEEEE. The CDR3 runs 13 residues. V was pared by 4 bases and J by 5 bases, with 5 bases of the junction left unmatched. Comments on this clonotype: What it recognizes is unknown.

For the second PCR, which ran for about 6 to 12 cycles, a sample-barcoded 5' primer and a J-beta primer mix were used. TCRdb recomputed calls from the 5' RACE reads with MiXCR, one row per CDR3 protein. The table has approximately 1,000,000 distinct CDR3 sequences, 40% to 55% seen once. General study findings and limits: Total diversity from one million sequenced T cells was likely underestimated.

The sequencing sample was made of blood. This receptor was obtained from an older woman in good health. The chain couples TRBV5-6 to TRBJ2-7, with TRBD1 identical over 8 bases. CDR3 sequence reads: CASSHGQGNEQYF. The CDR3 nucleotides are TGTGCCAGCAGCCACGGACAGGGCAACGAGCAGTACTTC.